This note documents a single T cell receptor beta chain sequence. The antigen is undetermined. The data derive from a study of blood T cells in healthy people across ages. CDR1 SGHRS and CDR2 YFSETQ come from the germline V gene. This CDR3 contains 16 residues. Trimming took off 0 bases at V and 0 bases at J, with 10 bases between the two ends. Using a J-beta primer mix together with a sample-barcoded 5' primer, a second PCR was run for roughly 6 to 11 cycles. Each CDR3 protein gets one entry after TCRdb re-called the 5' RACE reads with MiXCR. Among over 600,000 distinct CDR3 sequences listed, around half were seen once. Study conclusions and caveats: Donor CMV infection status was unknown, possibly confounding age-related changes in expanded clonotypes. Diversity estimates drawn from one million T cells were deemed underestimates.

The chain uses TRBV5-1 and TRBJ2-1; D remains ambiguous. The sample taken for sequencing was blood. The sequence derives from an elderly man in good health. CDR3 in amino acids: CASSLAPGSSYNEQFF. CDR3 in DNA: TGCGCCAGCAGCTTGGCACCAGGTAGCTCCTACAATGAGCAGTTCTTC.